One and the same sample provided the 19 T cell receptor beta chains below, sequenced in a study of cytomegalovirus exposure and HLA in healthy donors. 13 Jbeta primers and 60 Vbeta primers were used for the PCR. TCRdb's table, derived via immunoSEQ multiplex PCR, lists solely in-frame clones and lacks some. The data hold roughly 150,000 clones, with just under 80% observed a single time. The source material was PBMCs. The receptors come from a woman in her forties in good health and CMV-seropositive.

The V and J genes are TRBV11-2 and TRBJ2-7; D possibly corresponds to TRBD1 (6 bases). CDR1 and CDR2 (germline): SGHAT, FQNNGV. V was clipped by 1 base and J by 3 bases, with 10 bases between them. This CDR3 region has 14 residues. The CDR3 reads CASSLAGVVYEQYF. The CDR3 DNA sequence: TGTGCCAGCAGCTTAGCAGGGGTCGTCTACGAGCAGTACTTC.

The chain links TRBV7-2 to TRBJ2-1, with a weak D call TRBD2 (6 bases). The CDR3 loop spans 16 amino acids. V lost 5 bases and J lost 0, with 14 bases in between. Germline loops: CDR1 SGHTA, CDR2 FQGNSA. The CDR3 spells CASSPQPGSSYNEQFF. The CDR3 DNA sequence: TGTGCCAGCAGCCCCCAGCCCGGGAGCTCCTACAATGAGCAGTTCTTC.

The chain joins TRBV19 to TRBJ1-5; D perhaps matches TRBD1 (5 bases). The CDR3 runs to 16 residues. The germline V gene encodes CDR1 LNHDA and CDR2 SQIVND (reference sequence). The germline V and J ends were trimmed by 9 bases and 6 bases, with 24 bases remaining between them. The CDR3 loop reads CASMDGTQPGGQPQHF. The DNA of the CDR3 is TGTGCCAGCATGGATGGGACTCAACCGGGCGGTCAGCCCCAGCATTTT.

This clone was counted between two and nine times. The chain is built from TRBV7-2 and TRBJ2-3, with unresolved D. The germline V and J ends were trimmed by 0 bases and 3 bases, with 7 bases remaining between them. The CDR3 spans 14 residues. The germline V gene encodes CDR1 SGHTA and CDR2 FQGNSA. CDR3 nucleotides: TGTGCCAGCAGCTTAGCCCCAGGAACAGATACGCAGTATTTT. This sequence encodes CASSLAPGTDTQYF.

This clone was counted a few times. J is TRBJ1-2 and V is TRBV5-4; TRBD1 aligns across 12 bases. The trim removed 4 bases at V and 7 bases at J, leaving 11 bases unmatched. Germline V lookup: CDR1 SGHNT, CDR2 YYREEE (reference sequence). The CDR3 length is 16 residues. In DNA form, the CDR3 reads TGTGCCAGCAGCGCGGGGACAGGGGGCGTATTTGGTGGCTACACCTTC. Protein product: CASSAGTGGVFGGYTF.

This chain joins TRBV9 and TRBJ1-3, with D possibly matching TRBD1 (6 bases). The germline V gene encodes CDR1 SGDLS and CDR2 YYNGEE. Trimming cost V 1 base and J 0 bases, with 14 bases left between them. CDR3 length: 17 residues. CDR3 DNA: TGTGCCAGCAGCGTACAAGGGGGTGCTATCTCTGGAAACACCATATATTTT. It encodes CASSVQGGAISGNTIYF.

The rearrangement joins TRBV19 to TRBJ2-5; 7 nucleotides agree with TRBD1. The length of the CDR3 is 11 residues. The germline gives CDR1 LNHDA, CDR2 SQIVND (reference sequence). Trimming removed 10 bases from V and 4 bases from J; junction bases left unmatched: 3. CDR3 nucleotides: TGTGCCACTCGACAGGGAGAGACCCAGTACTTC. Protein: CATRQGETQYF.

The J gene is TRBJ2-7, the V gene TRBV27, with 7 bases fitting TRBD1. The CDR3 spans 14 residues. Germline lookup yields CDR1 MNHEY and CDR2 SMNVEV (reference sequence). With 7 bases clipped from V and 0 bases from J, the junction kept 6 bases outside the gene matches. CDR3: CASNSQGSSYEQYF. The CDR3 DNA reads TGTGCCAGCAATTCACAGGGGAGCTCCTACGAGCAGTACTTC.

V is TRBV19 and J is TRBJ1-2, with 10 bases aligning to TRBD1. Trimming cost V 7 bases and J 5 bases; bases outside gene matches: 13. CDR1 and CDR2 from the germline V gene are LNHDA and SQIVND (reference sequence). CDR3 length: 16 residues. CDR3 amino acids: CASTEPRDRGAYGYTF. For the CDR3, the DNA is TGTGCCAGTACCGAGCCCCGGGACAGGGGCGCGTATGGCTACACCTTC. Full variable domain (remainder filled in from reference TRBV19 and TRBJ1-2): DGGITQSPKYLFRKEGQNVTLSCEQNLNHDAMYWYRQDPGQGLRLIYYSQIVNDFQKGDIAEGYSVSREKKESFPLTVTSAQKNPTAFYLCASTEPRDRGAYGYTFGSGTRLTVV.

V gene TRBV19 combines with J gene TRBJ1-2, with 11 bases matching TRBD1. This CDR3 is 13 amino acids long. Germline V gene data show CDR1 as LNHDA and CDR2 as SQIVND (reference sequence). Trimming cost V 10 bases and J 6 bases; bases outside gene matches: 7. DNA for the CDR3: TGTGCCACCCGGACAGGGGGCTCCAATGGCTACACCTTC. This codes for CATRTGGSNGYTF.

V usage is TRBV11-2 and J usage is TRBJ2-5; the D gene is possibly TRBD1 (6 bases). V was pared by 3 bases and J by 3 bases, with 17 bases between. Germline values: CDR1 SGHAT, CDR2 FQNNGV. The CDR3 is 16 amino acids. This chain's CDR3 is CASSLSLGQSEETQYF. For the CDR3, the DNA is TGTGCCAGCAGCTTGAGTTTAGGACAGTCGGAAGAGACCCAGTACTTC.

This clone was observed once. The chain combines TRBV6-4 with TRBJ1-2, with 10 bases identical to TRBD1. The germline CDR1 and CDR2 sequences are MRHNA and SNTAGT. CDR3 length: 15 residues. V gave up 6 bases and J gave up 4 bases; unmatched junction bases: 8. CDR3 nucleotides: TGTGCCAGCAGACCTGGGACAGGGGTTGGCTATGGCTACACCTTC. Protein sequence: CASRPGTGVGYGYTF.

V is TRBV15 and J is TRBJ1-1; tentatively, D is TRBD1 (5 bases). Germline assignment: CDR1 LNHNV and CDR2 YYDKDF (reference sequence). Trimming stripped 0 bases from V and 6 bases from J, with 14 bases between. This CDR3 is 15 amino acids long. The CDR3 region is CATSRDLRDSAEAFF. CDR3 nucleotides: TGTGCCACCAGCAGAGATTTACGGGACTCCGCTGAAGCTTTCTTT.

This clone came up a few times. V and J are TRBV29-1 and TRBJ1-1; 9 bases line up with TRBD1. V dropped 4 bases and J dropped 6; count of bases not matched to a gene: 9. Germline assignment: CDR1 SQVTM and CDR2 ANQGSEA. This CDR3 is built from 14 residues. The CDR3 coding sequence is TGCAGCGTTGGCTTGGGACAGGGTAGGTCTGAAGCTTTCTTT. Protein sequence: CSVGLGQGRSEAFF.

Notes on this clone: At one boundary the junction diverges from the germline segment, which might be a read error. The genes are TRBV7-9 and TRBJ1-5; D is unclear. Germline V gene lookup returns CDR1 SEHNR and CDR2 FQNEAQ (reference sequence). The CDR3 runs to 15 residues. The CDR3: CSSSSSVSSNQPQHF. The CDR3 DNA follows: TGTTCCAGCAGCTCCTCCGTATCTAGCAATCAGCCCCAGCATTTT.

The V gene is TRBV29-1, the J gene TRBJ2-5; TRBD1 might be the D (6 bases). This CDR3 has 12 amino acids. The germline V and J ends were trimmed by 4 bases and 5 bases, with 11 bases remaining between them. Germline values: CDR1 SQVTM, CDR2 ANQGSEA. The CDR3 loop reads CSVARGYETQYF. The CDR3 DNA reads as TGCAGCGTTGCCAGGGGTTATGAGACCCAGTACTTC.

The gene calls are TRBV28 and TRBJ2-7, with D hard to call. CDR1 and CDR2 (germline): MDHEN, SYDVKM. V shed 6 bases and J shed 4 bases, with 10 bases lying between them. The length of the CDR3 is 12 residues. The DNA of the CDR3 is TGTGCCAGCAGCCGCCGAACTTACGAGCAGTACTTC. Protein product: CASSRRTYEQYF. Supplemented by reference TRBV28 and TRBJ2-7, the full variable domain reads DVKVTQSSRYLVKRTGEKVFLECVQDMDHENMFWYRQDPGLGLRLIYFSYDVKMKEKGDIPEGYSVSREKKERFSLILESASTNQTSMYLCASSRRTYEQYFGPGTRLTVT.

The chain combines TRBV30 with TRBJ2-5, with a tentative D call TRBD2 (7 bases). Germline CDR1 GTSNPN, CDR2 SVGIG (reference sequence). The CDR3 loop spans 13 amino acids. Trimming left V 2 bases short and J 5 bases short, with 12 bases between. CDR3 amino acids: CAWSLGGQETQYF. CDR3 coding DNA: TGTGCCTGGAGTTTGGGGGGGCAGGAGACCCAGTACTTC.

The chain recombines TRBV11-1 with TRBJ2-3; TRBD2 matches at 14 bases. The CDR3 loop spans 17 amino acids. CDR1 is SGHAT, CDR2 FQDESV, per germline (reference sequence). Unmatched junction bases numbered 4, after V lost 3 bases and J lost 2 bases. The CDR3 reads CASSLGTSGGITDTQYF. CDR3 coding DNA: TGTGCCAGCAGCTTGGGGACTAGCGGGGGAATCACAGATACGCAGTATTTT.